This TCR beta chain derives from a study of blood T cell repertoires in COVID-19. This table comes from immunoSEQ multiplex PCR, and its TCRdb copy is limited to in-frame clones, with some not included. The sample has approximately 260,000 clones; more than 60% are singletons. This clonotype originated in a woman aged 40 to 50 with active or convalescent COVID-19. Input material: peripheral blood.

The CDR3 nucleotides read TGTGCCAGCAGCCAGGGCCACAGGGAAGGAAAACTGTTTTTT. Residues: CASSQGHREGKLFF. The chain joins TRBV3-1 (or the pseudogene TRBV3-2) to TRBJ1-4; TRBD1 might be the D (6 bases). The CDR3 is 14 amino acids. V was clipped by 3 bases and J by 10 bases, with 15 bases between them. Germline values: CDR1 LGHDT, CDR2 YNNKEL (reference sequence).